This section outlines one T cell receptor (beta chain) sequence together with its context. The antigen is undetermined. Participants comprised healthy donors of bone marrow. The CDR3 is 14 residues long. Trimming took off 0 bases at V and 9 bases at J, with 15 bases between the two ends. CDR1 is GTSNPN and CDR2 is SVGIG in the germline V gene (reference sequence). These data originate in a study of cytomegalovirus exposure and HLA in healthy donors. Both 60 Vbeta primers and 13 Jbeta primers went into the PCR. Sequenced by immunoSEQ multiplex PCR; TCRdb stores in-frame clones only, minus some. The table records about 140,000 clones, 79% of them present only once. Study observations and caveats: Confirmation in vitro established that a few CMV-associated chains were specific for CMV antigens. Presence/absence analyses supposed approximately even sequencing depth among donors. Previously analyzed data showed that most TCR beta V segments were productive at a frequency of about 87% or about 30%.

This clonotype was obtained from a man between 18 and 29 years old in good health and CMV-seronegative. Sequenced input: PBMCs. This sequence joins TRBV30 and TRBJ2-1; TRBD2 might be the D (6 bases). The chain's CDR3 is CAWSVPGGRPEQFF. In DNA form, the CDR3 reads TGTGCCTGGAGTGTACCCGGGGGACGTCCTGAGCAGTTCTTC.